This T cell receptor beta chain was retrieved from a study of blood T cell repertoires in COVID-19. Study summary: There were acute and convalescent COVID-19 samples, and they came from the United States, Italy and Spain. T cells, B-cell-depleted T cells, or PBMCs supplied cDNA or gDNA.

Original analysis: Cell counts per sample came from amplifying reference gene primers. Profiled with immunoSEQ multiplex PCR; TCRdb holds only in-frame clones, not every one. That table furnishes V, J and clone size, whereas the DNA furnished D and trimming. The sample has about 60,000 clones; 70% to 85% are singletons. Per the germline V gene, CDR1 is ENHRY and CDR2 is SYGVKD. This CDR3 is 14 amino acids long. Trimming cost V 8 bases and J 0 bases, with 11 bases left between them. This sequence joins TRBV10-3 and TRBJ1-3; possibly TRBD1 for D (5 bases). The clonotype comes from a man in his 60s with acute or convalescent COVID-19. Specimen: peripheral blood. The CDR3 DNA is TGTGCCATCTTAGACAGCCACTCTGGAAACACCATATATTTT. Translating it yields CAILDSHSGNTIYF.